Following are 14 T cell receptor beta chains from one sample sequenced in a study of Ad26.COV2.S vaccination and SARS-CoV-2 variants. The data were produced by immunoSEQ multiplex PCR, yet TCRdb's version contains in-frame clones alone and is incomplete. Of 450,000 to 550,000 clones listed, roughly 89% were seen once; the top ten hold approximately 2.5%. Indicated treatment: 15 to 20 received Ad26.COV2.S at low or high dose, single or two shots; about 5 received placebo; per-sample allocation not given. Day 63 following the first vaccine or placebo injection was when the samples were taken. The sequencing here drew on peripheral blood, taken in a trial of Ad26.COV2.S vaccine versus placebo. All receptors derive from a person between 18 and 65 years old who received the Ad26.COV2.S COVID-19 vaccine or a placebo.

The chain links TRBV28 to TRBJ1-3; possible D gene TRBD1, 6 bases. Germline CDR1 is MDHEN and CDR2 is SYDVKM. The CDR3 runs to 15 residues. V was pared by 6 bases and J by 0 bases, with 12 bases between. CDR3 bases: TGTGCCAGCAGCGCACTACAGGGCTCTGGAAACACCATATATTTT. Translation: CASSALQGSGNTIYF.

CDR3 loop: CASSEGGVEAFF. Written as DNA, the CDR3 is TGTGCCAGCAGTGAGGGGGGGGTGGAAGCTTTCTTT. The V and J genes are TRBV2 and TRBJ1-1, with D possibly being TRBD1 (5 bases). CDR3 length equals 12 residues. Germline CDR1 reads SNHLY; CDR2 reads FYNNEI. Trimming took off 3 bases at V and 8 bases at J, with 10 bases between the two ends.

The chain links TRBV25-1 to TRBJ1-6, with D hard to call. Germline-derived CDR1 and CDR2 are MGHDK and SYGVNS. This CDR3 contains 13 residues. V lost 6 bases and J lost 4, with 7 bases in between. CDR3 loop: CASSRGYNSPLHF. The CDR3 DNA sequence: TGTGCCAGCAGCCGCGGGTATAATTCACCCCTCCACTTT.

This clone was seen once. CDR3 bases: TGTGCCAGCAGCCCCAGGGGGACAGGGATCGGGGGTGAGCAGTTCTTC. Protein sequence: CASSPRGTGIGGEQFF. This chain links TRBV9 with TRBJ2-1; 9 bases map to TRBD1. Germline V gene sequence: CDR1 SGDLS, CDR2 YYNGEE. This CDR3 is 16 amino acids long. V gave up 4 bases and J gave up 9 bases; unmatched junction bases: 14.

This chain joins TRBV28 and TRBJ1-5; TRBD1 aligns across 11 bases. CDR3 length: 18 residues. Germline V gene data show CDR1 as MDHEN and CDR2 as SYDVKM. V shed 7 bases, J shed 4 bases, and the junction held 15 bases outside the gene matches. The chain's CDR3 is CASNNRDRGSYLNQPQHF. DNA of the CDR3: TGTGCCAGCAACAACCGGGACAGGGGGTCCTATCTTAATCAGCCCCAGCATTTT.

This rearrangement joins TRBV9 to TRBJ1-2; the D is unclear. The CDR3 runs 14 residues. V was pared by 0 bases and J by 2 bases, with 8 bases between. Per germline, CDR1 SGDLS and CDR2 YYNGEE. CDR3 residues: CASSVEPRNYGYTF. In DNA form, the CDR3 reads TGTGCCAGCAGCGTAGAACCGCGCAACTATGGCTACACCTTC.

The chain is built from TRBV30 and TRBJ1-4, with 9 nucleotides matching TRBD1. The V gene end was trimmed by 2 bases and the J gene end by 7 bases; junction bases not matched to a gene: 5. The CDR3 is 14 amino acids. Germline values: CDR1 GTSNPN, CDR2 SVGIG (reference sequence). This CDR3 is CAWSSDRGSEKLFF. For the CDR3, the DNA is TGTGCCTGGAGTTCGGACAGGGGAAGTGAAAAACTGTTTTTT.

The genes are TRBV9 and TRBJ2-1, with 7 nucleotides matching TRBD2. V lost 3 bases and J lost 2; bases outside the gene matches: 5. The CDR3 runs 15 residues. CDR1 is SGDLS, CDR2 YYNGEE, per germline. The chain's CDR3 is CASSETGTTYNEQFF. CDR3 coding DNA: TGTGCCAGCAGCGAGACCGGGACTACCTACAATGAGCAGTTCTTC.

V gene TRBV9 combines with J gene TRBJ2-1; D possibly corresponds to TRBD1 (6 bases). Trimming took 0 bases from V and 2 from J, leaving 9 bases between them. Germline V gives CDR1 SGDLS, CDR2 YYNGEE. CDR3 size: 15 residues. The DNA of the CDR3 is TGTGCCAGCAGCGTAGCACAGGGAGCCTACAATGAGCAGTTCTTC. Translation gives CASSVAQGAYNEQFF.

This chain uses TRBV6-5 with TRBJ1-1, with D uncertain. V lost 5 bases, J lost 1 base, and 8 bases lay in between. The CDR3 runs to 13 residues. Germline CDR1 is MNHEY and CDR2 is SVGAGI. CDR3 residues: CASSIRRNTEAFF. CDR3 DNA: TGTGCCAGCAGTATCCGACGGAACACTGAAGCTTTCTTT.

The chain has TRBV6-2 or TRBV6-3 and TRBJ2-1, with D perhaps matching TRBD2 (5 bases). Germline V CDR1 and CDR2: MNHEY, SVGEGT. Trimming took off 2 bases at V and 9 bases at J, with 11 bases between the two ends. The CDR3 covers 13 residues. The CDR3 here is CASSYGRESEQFF. The DNA of the CDR3 is TGTGCCAGCAGTTACGGTAGGGAGAGTGAGCAGTTCTTC.

This clone appeared once. The rearrangement links TRBV7-2 to TRBJ2-3; D tentatively fits TRBD1 or TRBD2 (6 bases each). The germline V gene has CDR1 SGHTA and CDR2 FQGNSA. CDR3 length: 15 residues. Trimming pared 5 bases from V and 2 bases from J, leaving 14 bases between. For the CDR3, the DNA is TGTGCCAGCAGCGTCGTTGGGGGGCCCACAGATACGCAGTATTTT. Translating gives CASSVVGGPTDTQYF.

The chain uses TRBV11-3 and TRBJ2-3; D perhaps matches TRBD2 (6 bases). CDR1 SGHNT and CDR2 YENEEA come from the germline V gene. This CDR3 comprises 16 residues. Trimming pared 5 bases from V and 0 bases from J, leaving 15 bases between. CDR3 amino acids: CASSPGLSPSTDTQYF. The CDR3 region has the DNA TGTGCCAGCAGCCCTGGACTATCTCCTAGCACAGATACGCAGTATTTT.

The rearrangement uses TRBV5-6 and TRBJ2-2; D may be TRBD1 (5 bases). The germline gives CDR1 SGHDT, CDR2 YYEEEE. There are 16 residues in the CDR3. Trimming pared 3 bases from V and 1 base from J, leaving 13 bases between. CDR3 in amino acids: CASSSDIRLNTGELFF. The CDR3 nucleotides read TGTGCCAGCAGCTCGGACATCCGCCTGAACACCGGGGAGCTGTTTTTT.